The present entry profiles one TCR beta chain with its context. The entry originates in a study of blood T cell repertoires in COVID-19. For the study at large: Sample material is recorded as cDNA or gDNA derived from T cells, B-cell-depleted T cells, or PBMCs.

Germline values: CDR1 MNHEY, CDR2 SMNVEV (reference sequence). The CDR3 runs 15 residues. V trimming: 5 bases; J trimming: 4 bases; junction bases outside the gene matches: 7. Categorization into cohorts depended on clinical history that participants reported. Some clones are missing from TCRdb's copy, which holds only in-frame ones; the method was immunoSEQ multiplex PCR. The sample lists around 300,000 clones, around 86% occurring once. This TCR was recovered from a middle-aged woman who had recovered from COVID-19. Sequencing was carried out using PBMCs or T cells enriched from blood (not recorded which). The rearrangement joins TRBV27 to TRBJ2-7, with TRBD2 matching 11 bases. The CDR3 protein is CASSPRLAGGYEQYF. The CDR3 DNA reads TGTGCCAGCAGTCCCCGGCTAGCGGGAGGTTACGAGCAGTACTTC.